This record concerns one T cell receptor beta chain sequence. Its antigen is not identified. The record originates from a study of cytomegalovirus exposure and HLA in healthy donors. Study conclusions and caveats: Around 160 TCR beta chains were listed as cytomegalovirus-associated. V segments that were indistinguishable, TRBV6-2 and TRBV6-3 among them, were omitted from analysis. One cluster of highly shared sequence variants probably arose as a sequencing artifact.

Vbeta (60) and Jbeta (13) primers were used in the PCR. The method was immunoSEQ multiplex PCR; TCRdb's version includes in-frame clones alone and lacks a portion of them. The table lists about 34,000 clones, with about 3% in the top ten. Germline V lookup: CDR1 GTSNPN, CDR2 SVGIG (reference sequence). There are 13 residues in the CDR3. Between the trimmed V and J ends, which lost 0 bases and 6 bases, there was a span of 9 bases. V is TRBV30 and J is TRBJ1-5, with TRBD1 as a possible D gene (6 bases). The TCR originated in a woman between 40 and 55 years old in good health and CMV-seropositive. Sequencing was carried out using PBMCs. The CDR3 is CAWSVQGSQPQHF. Here the CDR3 DNA reads TGTGCCTGGAGTGTCCAGGGGAGTCAGCCCCAGCATTTT. Full variable domain (rest looked up from reference TRBV30 and TRBJ1-5): SQTIHQWPATLVQPVGSPLSLECTVEGTSNPNLYWYRQAAGRGLQLLFYSVGIGQISSEVPQNLSASRPQDRQFILSSKKLLLSDSGFYLCAWSVQGSQPQHFGDGTRLSIL.